This TCR beta chain was identified during a study of chemoradiotherapy in HPV16-positive cancers. At the level of the study: Candidate HPV-specific clones and shared TCR motifs came from a couple of HPV16-positive patients. Broader study findings: Candidate HPV-specific clones and E7-related TCR motifs grew in tumor during treatment. HPV-specific T cells were functionally defined from only a couple of HPV16-positive patients.

Samples were taken several times over chemoradiotherapy. Of note for this clone: Its target is unknown. One end of the junction is discordant with germline, which a read error may explain.

Sequenced by immunoSEQ multiplex PCR; TCRdb stores in-frame clones only, minus some. The sample contains over 10,000 clones, 86% of which appear only once. Per the germline V gene, CDR1 is LGHNA and CDR2 is YSLEER. The CDR3 is 15 residues long. Sample: blood, taken from a patient who underwent chemoradiotherapy. V usage is TRBV4-3 and J usage is TRBJ2-5; weak D call: TRBD2 (7 bases). The TCR sequence derives from a human donor with HPV-associated anogenital cancer. The CDR3 sequence: CASSQDWGGQGTQYF. The CDR3 DNA reads TGCGCCAGCAGCCAAGATTGGGGGGGGCAAGGGACCCAGTACTTC.